The 23 T cell receptor beta chains below all came from one sample that was sequenced in a study of regulatory T cells in long-lasting Graves disease. Time point reported: newly diagnosed GD, antithyroid drugs for less than 3 months. The TCR library was made from RNA that had been extracted from PBMCs in TRIzol. CDR3-region Arm-PCR and iRepertoire HTBI primers produced the TCR beta libraries. TCRdb used MiXCR to reprocess the multiplex PCR reads, holding one entry per CDR3 protein. The profile shows almost 450,000 distinct CDR3 sequences, about 17% of them singletons. These data were also filed under a second study, of T cells in Graves' hyperthyroidism and ophthalmopathy.

This material consisted of peripheral blood mononuclear cells (PBMCs), taken at new diagnosis, from a patient treated with antithyroid drugs. The source is a woman aged 30 to 39 with Graves disease.

There are many counts of this clonotype. The gene calls are TRBV28 and TRBJ2-5; a possible D gene is TRBD2 (5 bases). Germline V gives CDR1 MDHEN, CDR2 SYDVKM. The V end was cut by 7 bases, the J end by 5 bases, with 14 bases between. CDR3 size: 13 residues. CDR3 DNA sequence: TGTGCCAGCACTGGAGGCAGGTGGGAGACCCAGTACTTC. Its protein is CASTGGRWETQYF.

The rearrangement links TRBV5-1 to TRBJ2-7; D is uncertain. From germline, CDR1 is SGHRS and CDR2 YFSETQ. The CDR3 runs 15 residues. V lost 0 bases and J lost 0, with 10 bases in between. CDR3 loop: CASSLGVSFSYEQYF. The CDR3 region has the DNA TGCGCCAGCAGCTTGGGTGTCAGCTTCTCCTACGAGCAGTACTTC.

This chain joins TRBV19 and TRBJ1-1; the match to TRBD1 covers 9 bases. The trim removed 6 bases at V and 1 base at J, leaving 9 bases unmatched. The germline V gene encodes CDR1 LNHDA and CDR2 SQIVND (reference sequence). The CDR3 covers 16 residues. For the CDR3, the DNA is TGTGCCAGTAGCTTAAAACCGGGACAGGGGAACACTGAAGCTTTCTTT. Translation gives CASSLKPGQGNTEAFF.

Points on this clonotype: A far larger clone is just one base off, so this is likely a read error. The V call is TRBV7-8, the J call TRBJ2-3; TRBD2 is a possible D gene (5 bases). This CDR3 has 15 residues. Germline V gene data show CDR1 as SGHVS and CDR2 as FQNEAQ. This CDR3 is CVSSLSSGSTDTQYF. CDR3 nucleotides: TGTGTCAGCAGCTTATCGAGCGGAAGCACAGATACGCAGTATTTT.

Many counts were recorded for this clonotype. V and J are TRBV6-5 and TRBJ2-3, with D uncertain. CDR3 size: 12 residues. Germline lookup yields CDR1 MNHEY and CDR2 SVGAGI. V was pared by 0 bases and J by 8 bases, with 6 bases between. CDR3 nucleotide sequence: TGTGCCAGCAGTTACTCGATGGGTACGCAGTATTTT. The encoded protein is CASSYSMGTQYF.

This clonotype showed up just a few times. The V gene is TRBV5-1, the J gene TRBJ2-6; perhaps TRBD2 as D (5 bases). CDR1 is SGHRS and CDR2 is YFSETQ in the germline V gene. There are 16 residues in the CDR3. Between the trimmed V and J ends, which lost 0 bases and 2 bases, there was a span of 9 bases. The CDR3 region is CASSLAGFPGANVLTF. DNA of the CDR3: TGCGCCAGCAGCTTGGCGGGGTTCCCTGGGGCCAACGTCCTGACTTTC. Filled out from reference TRBV5-1 and TRBJ2-6, the complete variable domain reads KAGVTQTPRYLIKTRGQQVTLSCSPISGHRSVSWYQQTPGQGLQFLFEYFSETQRNKGNFPGRFSGRQFSNSRSEMNVSTLELGDSALYLCASSLAGFPGANVLTFGAGSRLTVL.

The chain uses TRBV6-5 and TRBJ2-7; 11 bases are shared with TRBD2. The germline V gene has CDR1 MNHEY and CDR2 SVGAGI. V dropped 0 bases and J dropped 6; count of bases not matched to a gene: 4. The CDR3 has 15 residues. CDR3 region: CASSYSRGTSGEQYF. The CDR3 bases are TGTGCCAGCAGTTACTCGAGAGGGACTAGCGGCGAGCAGTACTTC.

This clonotype was found many times. This chain joins TRBV7-2 and TRBJ2-6; maybe TRBD1 (5 bases). The CDR3 has 17 residues. V was clipped by 1 base and J by 0 bases, with 10 bases between them. CDR1 and CDR2 from the germline V gene are SGHTA and FQGNSA. CDR3 bases: TGTGCCAGCAGCTTAGTGCAGGGCTACTCTGGGGCCAACGTCCTGACTTTC. Protein: CASSLVQGYSGANVLTF.

This clonotype was counted ten times or more. This chain joins TRBV11-2 and TRBJ2-1; 9 nucleotides align to TRBD2. Germline CDR1 and CDR2: SGHAT and FQNNGV. With 1 base clipped from V and 10 bases from J, the junction kept 11 bases outside the gene matches. The CDR3 has 16 amino acids. The CDR3 DNA follows: TGTGCCAGCAGCTTAGTCGGGGCGGGAGGGCCCAGAGAGCAGTTCTTC. This translates into CASSLVGAGGPREQFF.

With respect to this clonotype: The conserved phenylalanine or tryptophan normally closing the CDR3 is absent here, so this likely arose from a read error. The V and J genes are TRBV7-2 and TRBJ1-5, with a weak D call TRBD1 (6 bases). The germline CDR1 and CDR2 sequences are SGHTA and FQGNSA. Trimming cost V 6 bases and J 0 bases, with 15 bases left between them. This CDR3 has 16 amino acids. CDR3 in DNA: TGTGCCAGCAGTTCTGGGGGGCGAAATAGCAATCAGCCCCAGCATTGT. Its translation: CASSSGGRNSNQPQHC.

To note about this clonotype: A read error is likely here: a far larger clone is one base away. The rearrangement links TRBV6-1 to TRBJ2-3; possibly TRBD1 for D (6 bases). The V end lost 3 bases, the J end lost 3 bases, and 13 bases lay between the germline ends. The CDR3 length is 15 residues. CDR1 is MNHNS, CDR2 SASEGT, per germline. This CDR3 reads CASSEGTRATDTQYF. CDR3 bases: TGTGCCAGCAGTGAGGGGACAAGGGCGACAGATACGCAGTATTTT.

Concerning this clonotype: A far larger clone differs by one base, so this is likely a read error. The chain links TRBV28 to TRBJ2-1, with 7 bases identical to TRBD1. The CDR3 is made up of 13 amino acids. Unmatched junction bases numbered 10, after V lost 7 bases and J lost 10 bases. In germline, CDR1 is MDHEN, CDR2 SYDVKM. CDR3 region: CASKGTESYEQFF. For the CDR3, the DNA is TGTGCCAGCAAAGGGACAGAGTCCTACGAGCAGTTCTTC.

This chain connects TRBV7-9 to TRBJ1-4, with 7 bases aligning to TRBD1. The V gene's germline CDR1 is SEHNR and CDR2 FQNEAQ (reference sequence). Losses at the gene ends were 6 bases for V and 5 bases for J; bases not matched to a gene: 6. The CDR3 totals 14 residues. The CDR3 sequence: CASRGDSLNEKLFF. CDR3 sequence (DNA): TGTGCCAGCAGGGGGGACAGTTTAAATGAAAAACTGTTTTTT.

The chain links TRBV7-9 to TRBJ1-6; D is unclear. The CDR3 is made up of 15 amino acids. V was pared by 1 base and J by 5 bases, with 9 bases between. Germline CDR1 is SEHNR and CDR2 is FQNEAQ (reference sequence). CDR3 loop: CASSLGPDHNSPLHF. CDR3 nucleotide sequence: TGTGCCAGCAGCTTAGGTCCGGATCATAATTCACCCCTCCACTTT.

This clonotype has ten or more counts. The chain couples TRBV7-9 to TRBJ2-7; D is unresolved. The germline V and J ends were trimmed by 0 bases and 1 base, with 10 bases remaining between them. Per germline, CDR1 SEHNR and CDR2 FQNEAQ (reference sequence). The CDR3 is 15 residues long. The CDR3 loop reads CASSLARTESYEQYF. In DNA, the CDR3 is TGTGCCAGCAGCTTAGCGAGGACGGAATCCTACGAGCAGTACTTC.

This clonotype was counted at least ten times. This sequence joins TRBV30 and TRBJ2-7, with 10 bases lining up with TRBD2. CDR1 is GTSNPN, CDR2 SVGIG, per germline (reference sequence). The CDR3 has 14 amino acids. V lost 5 bases and J lost 6; bases outside the gene matches: 10. Written as DNA, the CDR3 is TGTGCCTGGGATGAAGCGGGAGGGCCGAGCGAGCAGTACTTC. Amino acids: CAWDEAGGPSEQYF.

The chain combines TRBV20-1 with TRBJ2-1; 7 nucleotides match TRBD2. With V trimmed by 5 bases and J by 8 bases, 15 bases remained unmatched. The germline V gene encodes CDR1 DFQATT and CDR2 SNEGSKA (reference sequence). The CDR3 has 15 residues. CDR3 sequence reads: CSAGSWEGRVDEQFF. CDR3 coding DNA: TGCAGTGCTGGATCCTGGGAGGGCCGGGTCGATGAGCAGTTCTTC.

At least ten counts were recorded for this clonotype. The J gene is TRBJ2-1, the V gene TRBV7-9; 8 bases match TRBD1. CDR1 is SEHNR and CDR2 is FQNEAQ in the germline V gene (reference sequence). J gave up 5 bases and V 3 bases, and 6 bases lay outside the gene matches. The CDR3 loop spans 15 amino acids. CDR3 loop: CASSFRTGLHNEQFF. CDR3 in DNA: TGTGCCAGCAGCTTTAGGACAGGGTTACACAATGAGCAGTTCTTC. Using reference TRBV7-9 and TRBJ2-1 for the parts outside the CDR3, the full variable domain is DTGVSQNPRHKITKRGQNVTFRCDPISEHNRLYWYRQTLGQGPEFLTYFQNEAQLEKSRLLSDRFSAERPKGSFSTLEIQRTEQGDSAMYLCASSFRTGLHNEQFFGPGTRLTVL.

This clonotype has just a few counts. V gene TRBV5-1 combines with J gene TRBJ1-4; D gene ambiguous. The CDR3 length is 13 residues. Per the germline V gene, CDR1 is SGHRS and CDR2 is YFSETQ. V was shortened by 2 bases and J by 7 bases, with 9 bases between the two germline ends. The CDR3 sequence is CASSFSVTEKLFF. Written as DNA, the CDR3 is TGCGCCAGCAGCTTTTCGGTAACTGAAAAACTGTTTTTT.

This clonotype was recorded a few times. J is TRBJ2-1 and V is TRBV20-1, with 10 bases lining up with TRBD2. CDR3 length: 14 residues. Germline CDR1 DFQATT, CDR2 SNEGSKA (reference sequence). V gave up 6 bases and J gave up 2 bases; unmatched junction bases: 4. CDR3 region: CSASGRETYNEQFF. Written as DNA, the CDR3 is TGCAGTGCGAGCGGGAGGGAAACCTACAATGAGCAGTTCTTC.

This clonotype occurred a few times. V usage is TRBV5-1 and J usage is TRBJ2-3; TRBD2 matches 12 bases. The CDR3 spans 16 residues. Germline lookup yields CDR1 SGHRS and CDR2 YFSETQ. With 3 bases clipped from V and 5 bases from J, the junction kept 7 bases outside the gene matches. The CDR3 DNA is TGCGCCAGCAGCTCATCTAGCGGGAGGGCCTTAGATACGCAGTATTTT. Amino acid sequence: CASSSSSGRALDTQYF.

The CDR3 loop is CASSLQGGRLFF. DNA of the CDR3: TGTGCCAGCAGCCTTCAGGGTGGGAGACTGTTTTTT. The V call is TRBV13, the J call TRBJ1-4, with a weak D call TRBD1 (5 bases). The CDR3 totals 12 residues. Germline CDR1 PRHDT, CDR2 FYEKMQ (reference sequence). The V end was cut by 5 bases, the J end by 13 bases, with 14 bases between.

This clonotype was observed many times. The chain employs TRBV29-1 and TRBJ2-7, with D maybe TRBD1 (6 bases). CDR1 SQVTM and CDR2 ANQGSEA come from the germline V gene. Trimming pared 2 bases from V and 5 bases from J, leaving 10 bases between. The CDR3 is 12 amino acids. The CDR3 region is CSVESGQHEQYF. The CDR3, as DNA: TGCAGCGTTGAATCGGGACAACACGAGCAGTACTTC.